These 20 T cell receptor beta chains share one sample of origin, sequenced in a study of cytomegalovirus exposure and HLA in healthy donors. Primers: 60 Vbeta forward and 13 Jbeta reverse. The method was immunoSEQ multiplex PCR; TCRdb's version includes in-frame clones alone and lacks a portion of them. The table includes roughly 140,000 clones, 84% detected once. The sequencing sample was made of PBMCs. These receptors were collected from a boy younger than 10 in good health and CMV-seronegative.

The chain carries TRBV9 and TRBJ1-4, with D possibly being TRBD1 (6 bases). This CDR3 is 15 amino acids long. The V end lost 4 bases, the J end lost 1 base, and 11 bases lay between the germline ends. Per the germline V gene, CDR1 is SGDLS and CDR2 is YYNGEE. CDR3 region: CASSKYRETNEKLFF. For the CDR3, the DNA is TGTGCCAGCAGCAAATACAGGGAAACTAATGAAAAACTGTTTTTT.

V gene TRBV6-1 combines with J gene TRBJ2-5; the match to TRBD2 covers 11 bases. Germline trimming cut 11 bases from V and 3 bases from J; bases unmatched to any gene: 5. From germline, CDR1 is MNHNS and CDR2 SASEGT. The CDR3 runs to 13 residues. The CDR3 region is CAGKTSGEETQYF. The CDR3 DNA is TGTGCCGGGAAGACTAGCGGGGAAGAGACCCAGTACTTC.

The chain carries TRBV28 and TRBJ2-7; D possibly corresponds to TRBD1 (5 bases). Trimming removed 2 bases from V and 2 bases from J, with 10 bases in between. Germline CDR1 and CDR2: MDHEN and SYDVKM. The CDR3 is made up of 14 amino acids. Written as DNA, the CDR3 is TGTGCCAGCAGTTTAAGGCAGGGTGCCTACGAGCAGTACTTC. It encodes CASSLRQGAYEQYF. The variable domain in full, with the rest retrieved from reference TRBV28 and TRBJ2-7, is DVKVTQSSRYLVKRTGEKVFLECVQDMDHENMFWYRQDPGLGLRLIYFSYDVKMKEKGDIPEGYSVSREKKERFSLILESASTNQTSMYLCASSLRQGAYEQYFGPGTRLTVT.

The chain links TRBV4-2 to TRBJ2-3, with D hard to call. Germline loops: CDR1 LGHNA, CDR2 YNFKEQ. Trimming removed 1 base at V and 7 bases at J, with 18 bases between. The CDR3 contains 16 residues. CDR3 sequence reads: CASSQASSTTQNTQYF. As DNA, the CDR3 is TGTGCCAGCAGCCAAGCTTCCTCGACCACACAGAATACGCAGTATTTT.

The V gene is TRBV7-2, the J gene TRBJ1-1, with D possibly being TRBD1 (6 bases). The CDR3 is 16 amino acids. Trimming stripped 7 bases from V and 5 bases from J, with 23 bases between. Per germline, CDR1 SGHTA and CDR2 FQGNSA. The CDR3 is CASTDRGRGALTEAFF. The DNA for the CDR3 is TGTGCCAGCACCGACAGAGGGCGGGGGGCGTTAACTGAAGCTTTCTTT.

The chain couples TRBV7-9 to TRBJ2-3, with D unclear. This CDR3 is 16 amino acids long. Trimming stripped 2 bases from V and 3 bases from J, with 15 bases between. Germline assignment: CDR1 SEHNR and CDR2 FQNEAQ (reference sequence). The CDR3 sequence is CASSLSLGVRTDTQYF. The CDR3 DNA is TGTGCCAGCAGCTTAAGTCTAGGTGTTCGGACAGATACGCAGTATTTT.

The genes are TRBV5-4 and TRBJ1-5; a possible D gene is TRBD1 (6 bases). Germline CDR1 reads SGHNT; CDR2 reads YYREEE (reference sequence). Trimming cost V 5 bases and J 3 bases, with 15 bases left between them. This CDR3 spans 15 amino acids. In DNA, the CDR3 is TGTGCCAGCAGTAATCTAGGGGGACCCAATCAGCCCCAGCATTTT. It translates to CASSNLGGPNQPQHF.

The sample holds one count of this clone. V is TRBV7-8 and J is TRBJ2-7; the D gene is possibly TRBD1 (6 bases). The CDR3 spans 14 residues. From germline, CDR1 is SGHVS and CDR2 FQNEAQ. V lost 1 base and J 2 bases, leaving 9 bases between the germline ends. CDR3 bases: TGTGCCAGCAGCTTAGAACAGGGTCCCTACGAGCAGTACTTC. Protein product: CASSLEQGPYEQYF.

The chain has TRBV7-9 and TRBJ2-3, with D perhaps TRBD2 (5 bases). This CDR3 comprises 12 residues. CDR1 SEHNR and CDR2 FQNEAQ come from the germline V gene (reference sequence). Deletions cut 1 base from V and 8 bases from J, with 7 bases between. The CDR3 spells CASSLGSGTQYF. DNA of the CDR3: TGTGCCAGCAGCTTAGGAAGCGGTACGCAGTATTTT.

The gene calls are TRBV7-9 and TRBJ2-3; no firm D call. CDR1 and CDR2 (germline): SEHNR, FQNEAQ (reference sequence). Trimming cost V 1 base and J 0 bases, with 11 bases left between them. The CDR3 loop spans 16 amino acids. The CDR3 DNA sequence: TGTGCCAGCAGCTTAGATCAGGCGCTGAGCACAGATACGCAGTATTTT. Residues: CASSLDQALSTDTQYF.

The CDR3 loop is CASSLGQGARDTGELFF. The CDR3 DNA sequence: TGTGCCAGCAGCCTCGGACAGGGGGCAAGAGATACCGGGGAGCTGTTTTTT. This rearrangement joins TRBV7-6 to TRBJ2-2; 11 bases line up with TRBD1. CDR1 is SGHVS, CDR2 FNYEAQ, per germline. The junction had 10 bases not matched to a gene; V was cut back by 5 bases and J by 5 bases. CDR3 length equals 17 residues.

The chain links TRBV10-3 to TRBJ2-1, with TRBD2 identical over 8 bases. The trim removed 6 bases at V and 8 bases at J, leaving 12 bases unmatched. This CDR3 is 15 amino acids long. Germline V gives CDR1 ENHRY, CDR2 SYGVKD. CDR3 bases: TGTGCCATCAGAATCGGGACTAGGGGGGCCCATGAGCAGTTCTTC. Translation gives CAIRIGTRGAHEQFF.

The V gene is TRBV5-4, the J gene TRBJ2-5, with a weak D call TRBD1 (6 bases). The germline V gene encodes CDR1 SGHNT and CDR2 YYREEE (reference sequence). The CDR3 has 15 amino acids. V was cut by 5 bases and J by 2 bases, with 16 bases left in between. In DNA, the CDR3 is TGTGCCAGCAGTCGGATCAGGGGCCCTCAAGAGACCCAGTACTTC. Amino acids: CASSRIRGPQETQYF.

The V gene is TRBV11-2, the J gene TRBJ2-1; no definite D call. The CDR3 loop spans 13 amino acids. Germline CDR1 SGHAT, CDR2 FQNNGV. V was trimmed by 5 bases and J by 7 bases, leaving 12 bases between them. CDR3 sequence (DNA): TGTGCCAGCAGCCCCTTCTTTCCTAATGAGCAGTTCTTC. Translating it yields CASSPFFPNEQFF.

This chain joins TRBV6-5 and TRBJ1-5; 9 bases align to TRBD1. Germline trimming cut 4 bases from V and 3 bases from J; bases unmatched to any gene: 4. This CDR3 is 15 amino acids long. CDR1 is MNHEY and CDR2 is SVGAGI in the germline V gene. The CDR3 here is CASSWGQGHNQPQHF. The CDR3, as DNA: TGTGCCAGCAGTTGGGGACAGGGCCACAATCAGCCCCAGCATTTT.

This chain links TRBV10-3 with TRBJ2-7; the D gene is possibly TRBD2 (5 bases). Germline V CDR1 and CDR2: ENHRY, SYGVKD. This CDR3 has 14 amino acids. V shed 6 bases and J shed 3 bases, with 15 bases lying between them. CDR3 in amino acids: CAISGERVDYEQYF. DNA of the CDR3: TGTGCCATCAGCGGGGAGAGGGTAGACTACGAGCAGTACTTC.

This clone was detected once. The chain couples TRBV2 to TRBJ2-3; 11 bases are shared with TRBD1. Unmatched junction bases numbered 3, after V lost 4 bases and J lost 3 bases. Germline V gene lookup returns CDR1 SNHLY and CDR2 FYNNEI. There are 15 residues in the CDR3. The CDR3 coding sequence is TGTGCCAGCAGTGCGGACAGGGGGCGGACAGATACGCAGTATTTT. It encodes CASSADRGRTDTQYF.

DNA for the CDR3: TGTGCCAGCAGCCAAGTAGAGCGGGGGTCCCACGGAGATGAGCAGTTCTTC. Protein sequence: CASSQVERGSHGDEQFF. V usage is TRBV14 and J usage is TRBJ2-1; 8 nucleotides match TRBD2. There are 17 residues in the CDR3. Germline CDR1 reads SGHDN; CDR2 reads FVKESK. The junction had 13 bases not matched to a gene; V was cut back by 1 base and J by 8 bases.

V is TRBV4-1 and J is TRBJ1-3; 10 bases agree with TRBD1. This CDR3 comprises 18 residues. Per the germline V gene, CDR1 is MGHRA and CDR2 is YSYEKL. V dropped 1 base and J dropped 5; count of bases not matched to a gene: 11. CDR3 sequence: CASSQVVFPGQGRNTIYF. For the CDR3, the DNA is TGCGCCAGCAGCCAAGTCGTATTTCCGGGACAGGGGAGAAACACCATATATTTT.

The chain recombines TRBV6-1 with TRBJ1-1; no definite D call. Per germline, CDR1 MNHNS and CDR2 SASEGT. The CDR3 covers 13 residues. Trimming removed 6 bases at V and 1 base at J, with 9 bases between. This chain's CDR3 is CASSRGENTEAFF. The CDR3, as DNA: TGTGCCAGCAGCCGGGGAGAGAACACTGAAGCTTTCTTT.